This T cell receptor beta chain was sequenced for a study of OX40 agonist ivuxolimab in advanced cancers. Study-level information: Partial response was recorded in three patients: one hepatocellular carcinoma and two cutaneous melanoma cases. Study findings and constraints: Expanded peripheral T cells had an undetermined antigen specificity. CD4+ T cells averaged fewer expanded clones than CD8+ T cells.

This CDR3 is 15 amino acids long. CDR1 and CDR2 from the germline V gene are MNHEY and SVGAGI. V was shortened by 6 bases and J by 2 bases, with 16 bases between the two germline ends. Measured with immunoSEQ multiplex PCR; TCRdb has only the in-frame clones, and not every one. The sample shows some 86,000 clones, around 90% of them seen only once. A note on this clone: Its matching antigen is unknown.

The sequencing here drew on CD4+ or CD8+ T cells sorted from blood, taken in a trial of the OX40 agonist ivuxolimab. The gene calls are TRBV6-5 and TRBJ1-2, with a weak D call TRBD1 (5 bases). The sequence was obtained from an adult with an advanced solid tumor such as melanoma, head and neck, liver or kidney cancer. CDR3 coding DNA: TGTGCCAGCAGGGCCTATCCGGGACTAAACTATGGCTACACCTTC. The encoded protein is CASRAYPGLNYGYTF.